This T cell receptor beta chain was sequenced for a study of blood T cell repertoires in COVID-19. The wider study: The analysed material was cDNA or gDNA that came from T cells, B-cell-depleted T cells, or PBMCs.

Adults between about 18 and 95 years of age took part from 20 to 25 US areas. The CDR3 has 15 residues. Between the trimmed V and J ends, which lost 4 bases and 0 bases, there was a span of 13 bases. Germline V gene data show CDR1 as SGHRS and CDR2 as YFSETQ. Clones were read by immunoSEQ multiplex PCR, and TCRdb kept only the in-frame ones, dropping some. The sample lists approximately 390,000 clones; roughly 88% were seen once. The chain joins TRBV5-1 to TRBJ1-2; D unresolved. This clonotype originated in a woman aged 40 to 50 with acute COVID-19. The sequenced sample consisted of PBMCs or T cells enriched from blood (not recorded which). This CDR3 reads CASSRDLSSNYGYTF. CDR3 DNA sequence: TGCGCCAGCAGCCGCGATTTGAGTTCTAACTATGGCTACACCTTC. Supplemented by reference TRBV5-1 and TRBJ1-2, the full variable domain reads KAGVTQTPRYLIKTRGQQVTLSCSPISGHRSVSWYQQTPGQGLQFLFEYFSETQRNKGNFPGRFSGRQFSNSRSEMNVSTLELGDSALYLCASSRDLSSNYGYTFGSGTRLTVV.